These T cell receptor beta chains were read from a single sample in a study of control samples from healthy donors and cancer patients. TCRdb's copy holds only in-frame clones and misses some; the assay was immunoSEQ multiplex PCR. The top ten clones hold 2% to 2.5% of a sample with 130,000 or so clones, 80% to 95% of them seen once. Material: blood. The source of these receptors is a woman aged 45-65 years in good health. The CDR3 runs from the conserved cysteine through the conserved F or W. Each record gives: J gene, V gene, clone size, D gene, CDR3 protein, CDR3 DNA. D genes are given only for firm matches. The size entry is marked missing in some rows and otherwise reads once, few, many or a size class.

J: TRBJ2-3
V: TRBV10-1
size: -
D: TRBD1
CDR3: CASSILQGSGTDTQYF
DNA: TGCGCCAGCAGTATACTACAGGGGTCCGGCACAGATACGCAGTATTTT

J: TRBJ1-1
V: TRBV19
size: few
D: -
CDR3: CASRVGLNTEAFF
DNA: TGTGCCAGTAGAGTGGGGCTGAACACTGAAGCTTTCTTT

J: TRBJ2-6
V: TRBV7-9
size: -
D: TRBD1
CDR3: CASSQGVRLSGANVLTF
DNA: TGTGCCAGCAGCCAGGGGGTCCGACTCTCTGGGGCCAACGTCCTGACTTTC

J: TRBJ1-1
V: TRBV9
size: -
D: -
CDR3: CASSVGRENTEAFF
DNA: TGTGCCAGCAGCGTAGGTCGGGAGAACACTGAAGCTTTCTTT

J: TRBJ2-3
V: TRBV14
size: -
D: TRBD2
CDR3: CASSHPTSGTKRTDTQYF
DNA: TGTGCCAGCAGCCACCCTACTAGCGGCACAAAGAGAACAGATACGCAGTATTTT

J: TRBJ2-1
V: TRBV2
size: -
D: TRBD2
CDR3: CASSRDGLAGVNEQFF
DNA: TGTGCCAGCAGTCGGGACGGACTAGCGGGAGTGAATGAGCAGTTCTTC

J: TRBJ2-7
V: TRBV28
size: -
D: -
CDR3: CASSLPRDVGEQYF
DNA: TGTGCCAGCAGTCTCCCCCGGGACGTGGGAGAGCAGTACTTC

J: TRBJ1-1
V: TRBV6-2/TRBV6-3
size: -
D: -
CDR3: CASSYSSGGWIGFEAFF
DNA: TGTGCCAGCAGTTACTCGAGTGGGGGGTGGATAGGCTTTGAAGCTTTCTTT

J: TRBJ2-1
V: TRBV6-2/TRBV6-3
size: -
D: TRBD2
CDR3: CASSPSGGGYNEQFF
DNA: TGTGCCAGCAGTCCGAGCGGGGGGGGTTACAATGAGCAGTTCTTC

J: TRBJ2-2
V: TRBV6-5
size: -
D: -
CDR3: CASSYSMSQGTGELFF
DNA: TGTGCCAGCAGTTACTCGATGAGTCAGGGCACCGGGGAGCTGTTTTTT

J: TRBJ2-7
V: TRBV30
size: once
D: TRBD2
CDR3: CAWTSGTYEQYF
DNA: TGTGCCTGGACTAGCGGCACCTACGAGCAGTACTTC

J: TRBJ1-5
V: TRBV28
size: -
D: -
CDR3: CASNQGTGLQPQHF
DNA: TGTGCCAGCAACCAGGGAACAGGGCTTCAGCCCCAGCATTTT

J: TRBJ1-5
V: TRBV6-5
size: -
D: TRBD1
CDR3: CASKRDSSNQPQHF
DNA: TGTGCCAGCAAGAGGGACAGTTCAAATCAGCCCCAGCATTTT

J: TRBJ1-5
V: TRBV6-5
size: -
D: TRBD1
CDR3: CAIQGRYLPQHF
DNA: TGTGCCATACAGGGGAGGTATCTGCCCCAGCATTTT

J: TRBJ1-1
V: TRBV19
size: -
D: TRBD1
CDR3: CASRTGTGTAEAFF
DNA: TGTGCCAGTAGAACCGGGACAGGTACCGCTGAAGCTTTCTTT

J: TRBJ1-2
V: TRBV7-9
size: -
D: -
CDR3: CASSLGSSIHYGYTF
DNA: TGTGCCAGCAGCTTAGGTTCCAGTATACACTATGGCTACACCTTC

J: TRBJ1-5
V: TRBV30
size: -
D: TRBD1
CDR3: CAWGGQGAGQPQHF
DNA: TGTGCCTGGGGCGGACAGGGGGCAGGACAGCCCCAGCATTTT

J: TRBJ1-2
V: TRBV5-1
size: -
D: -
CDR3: CASSLEGRDFYGYTF
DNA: TGCGCCAGCAGCTTGGAGGGCCGGGACTTCTATGGCTACACCTTC

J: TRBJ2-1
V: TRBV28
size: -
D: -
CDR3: CASSLLGGTYNEQFF
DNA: TGTGCCAGCAGTTTACTGGGCGGGACCTACAATGAGCAGTTCTTC

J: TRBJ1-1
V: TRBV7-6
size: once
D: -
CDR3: CASSLGQERYTEAFF
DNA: TGTGCCAGCAGCTTAGGACAGGAGAGATACACTGAAGCTTTCTTT

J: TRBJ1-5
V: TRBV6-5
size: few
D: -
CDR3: CASSPDRNQPQHF
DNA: TGTGCCAGCAGTCCAGACAGAAATCAGCCCCAGCATTTT

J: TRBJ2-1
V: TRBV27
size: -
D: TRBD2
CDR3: CASTKGLAGLSEQFF
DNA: TGTGCCAGCACCAAGGGACTAGCGGGACTGAGCGAGCAGTTCTTC

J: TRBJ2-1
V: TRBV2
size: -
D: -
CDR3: CASSEWEHDNEQFF
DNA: TGTGCCAGCAGTGAGTGGGAACACGACAATGAGCAGTTCTTC

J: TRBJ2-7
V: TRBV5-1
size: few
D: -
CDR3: CASSLYGQGYEQYF
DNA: TGCGCCAGCAGCTTGTATGGGCAGGGCTACGAGCAGTACTTC

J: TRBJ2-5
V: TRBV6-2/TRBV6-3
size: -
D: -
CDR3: CASSYTGTSQETQYF
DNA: TGTGCCAGCAGTTACACCGGGACAAGCCAAGAGACCCAGTACTTC

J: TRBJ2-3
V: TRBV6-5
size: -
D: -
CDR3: CASSYTKGVGTDTQYF
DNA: TGTGCCAGCAGTTACACGAAAGGAGTCGGGACAGATACGCAGTATTTT

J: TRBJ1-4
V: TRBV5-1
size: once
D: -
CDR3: CASSLVGEKLFF
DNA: TGCGCCAGCAGCTTGGTGGGTGAAAAACTGTTTTTT

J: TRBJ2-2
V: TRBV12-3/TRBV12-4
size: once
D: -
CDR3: CASSFSGELFF
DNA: TGTGCCAGCAGTTTTTCCGGGGAGCTGTTTTTT

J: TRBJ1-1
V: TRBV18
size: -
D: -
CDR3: CASSPTRPNTEAFF
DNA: TGTGCCAGCTCACCAACACGGCCGAACACTGAAGCTTTCTTT

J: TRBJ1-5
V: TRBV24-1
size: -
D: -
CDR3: CATSDGRGYSNQPQHF
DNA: TGTGCCACCAGTGACGGGAGGGGTTATAGCAATCAGCCCCAGCATTTT

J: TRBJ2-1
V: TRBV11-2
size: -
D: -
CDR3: CASSLGLHWDEQFF
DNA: TGTGCCAGCAGCTTAGGTCTCCATTGGGATGAGCAGTTCTTC

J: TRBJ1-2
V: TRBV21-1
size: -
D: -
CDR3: CASSKTGSRCGYTF
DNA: TGTGCCAGCAGCAAGACAGGGTCTCGTTGTGGCTACACCTTC

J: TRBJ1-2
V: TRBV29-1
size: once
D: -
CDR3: CSALYYGYTF
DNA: TGCAGCGCTCTCTACTATGGCTACACCTTC

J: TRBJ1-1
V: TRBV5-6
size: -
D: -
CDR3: CASSPDPGAYTEAFF
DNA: TGTGCCAGCAGCCCGGACCCGGGGGCGTACACTGAAGCTTTCTTT

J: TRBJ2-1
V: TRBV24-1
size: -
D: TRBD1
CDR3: CATSDRTGGNYNEQFF
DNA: TGTGCCACCAGTGACCGGACAGGGGGGAACTACAATGAGCAGTTCTTC

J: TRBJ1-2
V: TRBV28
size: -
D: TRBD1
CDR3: CASSSWDRRLGGYTF
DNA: TGTGCCAGCAGTTCCTGGGACAGGAGGTTGGGGGGCTACACCTTC

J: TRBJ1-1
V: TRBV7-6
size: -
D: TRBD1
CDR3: CASSIGQVNTEAFF
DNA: TGTGCCAGCAGCATAGGACAGGTGAACACTGAAGCTTTCTTT

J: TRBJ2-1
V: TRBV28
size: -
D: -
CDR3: CASTGEQFF
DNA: TGTGCCAGCACAGGGGAGCAGTTCTTC

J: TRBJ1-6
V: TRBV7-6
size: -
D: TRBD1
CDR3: CASSFSIPTGGSNSPLHF
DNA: TGTGCCAGCAGCTTCTCAATACCCACAGGGGGCTCTAATTCACCCCTCCACTTT

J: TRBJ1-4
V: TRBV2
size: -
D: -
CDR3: CAKGGGTATNEKLFF
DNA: TGTGCTAAGGGAGGGGGGACGGCAACTAATGAAAAACTGTTTTTT

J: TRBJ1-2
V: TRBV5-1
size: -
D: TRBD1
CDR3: CASSLETGYYGYTF
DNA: TGCGCCAGCAGCTTGGAGACAGGGTACTATGGCTACACCTTC

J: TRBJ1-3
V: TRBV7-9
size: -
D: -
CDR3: CASSLEAGNTIYF
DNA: TGTGCCAGCAGCTTAGAAGCAGGAAACACCATATATTTT

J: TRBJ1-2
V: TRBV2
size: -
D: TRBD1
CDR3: CASRDRGPTRNYGYTF
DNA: TGTGCCAGCCGAGACAGGGGGCCAACGAGAAACTATGGCTACACCTTC

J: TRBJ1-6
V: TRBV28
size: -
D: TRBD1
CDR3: CASSSEADRDNSPLHF
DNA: TGTGCCAGCAGTTCGGAAGCGGACAGGGATAATTCACCCCTCCACTTT

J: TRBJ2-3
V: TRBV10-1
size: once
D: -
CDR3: CARGMVRDKTDTQYF
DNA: TGCGCCAGGGGAATGGTGAGGGACAAGACAGATACGCAGTATTTT

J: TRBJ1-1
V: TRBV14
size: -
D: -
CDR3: CASSQGTGEYTEAFF
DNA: TGTGCCAGCAGCCAAGGTACGGGGGAATACACTGAAGCTTTCTTT

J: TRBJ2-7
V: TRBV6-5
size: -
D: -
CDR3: CASSYRPGTTEQYF
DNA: TGTGCCAGCAGTTACCGACCCGGGACGACGGAGCAGTACTTC

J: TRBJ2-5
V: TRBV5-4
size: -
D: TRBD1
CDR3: CASSAGTGLQETQYF
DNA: TGTGCCAGCAGCGCCGGGACAGGGCTACAAGAGACCCAGTACTTC

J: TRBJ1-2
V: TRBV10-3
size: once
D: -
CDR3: CAISDQGYGYTF
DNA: TGTGCCATCAGTGACCAGGGCTATGGCTACACCTTC

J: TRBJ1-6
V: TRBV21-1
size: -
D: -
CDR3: CASNKEGSYNSPLHF
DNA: TGTGCCAGCAACAAGGAGGGCTCCTATAATTCACCCCTCCACTTT

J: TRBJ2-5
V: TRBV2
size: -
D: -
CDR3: CASSPMIGRETQYF
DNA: TGTGCCAGCAGTCCCATGATCGGAAGAGAGACCCAGTACTTC

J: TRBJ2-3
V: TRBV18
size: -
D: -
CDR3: CASSPRGSGPTDTQYF
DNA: TGTGCCAGCTCCCCTCGGGGTAGCGGCCCCACAGATACGCAGTATTTT

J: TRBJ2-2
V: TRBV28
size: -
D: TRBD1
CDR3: CASSRTGDTGELFF
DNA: TGTGCCAGCAGTCGGACAGGAGATACCGGGGAGCTGTTTTTT

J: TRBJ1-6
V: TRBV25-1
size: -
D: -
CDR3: CASSDSYNSPLHF
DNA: TGTGCCAGCAGTGATAGTTATAATTCACCCCTCCACTTT

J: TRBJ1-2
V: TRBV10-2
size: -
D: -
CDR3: CASSERPNYGYTF
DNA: TGCGCCAGCAGTGAAAGGCCAAACTATGGCTACACCTTC

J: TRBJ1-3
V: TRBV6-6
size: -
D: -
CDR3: CASTLEVVGNTIYF
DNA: TGTGCCAGCACCTTGGAGGTGGTGGGAAACACCATATATTTT

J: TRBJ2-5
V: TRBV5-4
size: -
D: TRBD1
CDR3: CASSLGGSGQGQETQYF
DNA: TGTGCCAGCAGCTTGGGGGGGTCCGGACAGGGGCAAGAGACCCAGTACTTC

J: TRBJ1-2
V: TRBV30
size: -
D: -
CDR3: CAWKTPSIGGYTF
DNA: TGTGCCTGGAAAACACCCTCAATTGGGGGCTACACCTTC